This T cell receptor beta chain was profiled in a study of identical twins. Every donor was a healthy Caucasian. V lost 1 base and J 11 bases, leaving 12 bases between the germline ends. This CDR3 contains 12 residues. Germline CDR1 and CDR2: SEHNR and FQNEAQ (reference sequence). TCRdb itself ran the 5' RACE reads through MiXCR, one entry per CDR3 protein. The repertoire consists of hundreds of thousands of distinct CDR3 sequences, with around 8% occurring once and the leading ten covering 1.9%. These data are also associated with another study on yellow fever vaccine responses in identical twins.

The TCR sequence derives from a woman under 30 in good health. The J gene is TRBJ2-7, the V gene TRBV7-9, with D perhaps TRBD2 (5 bases). Source material: memory (CD45RO+) T cells sorted from blood. As DNA, the CDR3 is TGTGCCAGCAGCTTAGACCAAGGAGGAAAGTACTTC. Protein: CASSLDQGGKYF.